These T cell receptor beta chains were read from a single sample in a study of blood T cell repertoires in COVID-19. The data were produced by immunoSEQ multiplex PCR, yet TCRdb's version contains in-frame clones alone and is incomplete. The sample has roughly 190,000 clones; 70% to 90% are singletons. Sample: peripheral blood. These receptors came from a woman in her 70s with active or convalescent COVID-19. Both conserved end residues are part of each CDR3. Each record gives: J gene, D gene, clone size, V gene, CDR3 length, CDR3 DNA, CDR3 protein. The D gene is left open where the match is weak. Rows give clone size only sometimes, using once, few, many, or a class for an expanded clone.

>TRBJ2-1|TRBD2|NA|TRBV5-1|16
TGCGCCAGCAGCTTTAGCGGGACCAGCTCCTACAATGAGCAGTTCTTC
CASSFSGTSSYNEQFF
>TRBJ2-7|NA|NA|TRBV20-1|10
TGCAGTGCAACTCCGTGGGAGCAGTACTTC
CSATPWEQYF
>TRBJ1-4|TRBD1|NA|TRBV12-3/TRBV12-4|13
TGTGCCAGCAGCAGACAGGGTAATGAAAAACTGTTTTTT
CASSRQGNEKLFF
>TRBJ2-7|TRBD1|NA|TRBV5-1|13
TGCGCCAGCAGCAACAACAGGGGCGACGAGCAGTACTTC
CASSNNRGDEQYF
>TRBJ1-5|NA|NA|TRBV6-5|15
TGTGCCAGCAGGTTCAGTACCCTTAGCAATCAGCCCCAGCATTTT
CASRFSTLSNQPQHF
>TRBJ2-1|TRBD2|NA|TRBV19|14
TGTGCCAGTAGGCTAGCGGGAGGGCCTGGAGAGCAGTTCTTC
CASRLAGGPGEQFF
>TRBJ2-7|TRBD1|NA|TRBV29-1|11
TGCAGCTCGGGACAGGGTCGAGAGCAGTACTTC
CSSGQGREQYF
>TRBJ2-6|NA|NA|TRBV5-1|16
TGCGCCAGCAGCCGTCTAGGAGAGTCTGGGGCCAACGTCCTGACTTTC
CASSRLGESGANVLTF
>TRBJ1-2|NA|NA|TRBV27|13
TGTGCCAGCAGCAACGACAGGCGCTATGGCTACACCTTC
CASSNDRRYGYTF
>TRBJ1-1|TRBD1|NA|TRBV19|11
TGTGCCAGTATCCAGGGGGCAAGGGCTTTCTTT
CASIQGARAFF
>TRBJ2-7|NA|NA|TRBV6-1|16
TGTGCCAGCAGTGAAATTCGTCGGAGGGAGATCTACGAGCAGTACTTC
CASSEIRRREIYEQYF
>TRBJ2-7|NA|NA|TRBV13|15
TGTGCCAGCAGCCGAACCCCCCCCTCTGAGGGTGAGCAGTACTTC
CASSRTPPSEGEQYF
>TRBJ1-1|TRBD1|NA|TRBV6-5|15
TGTGCCAGCAGCCGACAGGGGCCCTTGAACACTGAAGCTTTCTTT
CASSRQGPLNTEAFF
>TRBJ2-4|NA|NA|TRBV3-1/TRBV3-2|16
TGTGCCAGCAGCCAAGATGCAGGGTTAGGCAAAAACATTCAGTACTTC
CASSQDAGLGKNIQYF
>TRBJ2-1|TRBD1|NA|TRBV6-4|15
TGTGCCAGCAGTGACTCAGGGGGCCCGAGAGGTGAGCAGTTCTTC
CASSDSGGPRGEQFF
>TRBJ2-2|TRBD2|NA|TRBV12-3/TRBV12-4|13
TGTGCCAGCAGGGGAGGGACGTCTGGGGAGCTGTTTTTT
CASRGGTSGELFF
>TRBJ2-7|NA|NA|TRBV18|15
TGTGCCAGCTCACAGGAGGCAGGGGCCTCCTACGAGCAGTACTTC
CASSQEAGASYEQYF
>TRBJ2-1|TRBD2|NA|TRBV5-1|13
TGCGCCAGCCGACTAGCGGGTGGGAATGAGCAGTTCTTC
CASRLAGGNEQFF
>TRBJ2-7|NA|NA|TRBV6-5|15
TGTGCCAGCATACGTGACATGAGCAGATCCTACGAGCAGTACTTC
CASIRDMSRSYEQYF
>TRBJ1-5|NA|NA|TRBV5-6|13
TGTGCCAGCAGCTCAGGGGTTGGGGGAGTACAGCATTTT
CASSSGVGGVQHF
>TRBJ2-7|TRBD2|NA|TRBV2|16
TGTGCCAGCAGCGCGGGACTAGCGGGAATCTCCTACGAGCAGTACTTC
CASSAGLAGISYEQYF
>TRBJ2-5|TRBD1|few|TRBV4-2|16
TGTGCCAGCAGCCAGGCCAGGGACAGGGGGCGGGAGACCCAGTACTTC
CASSQARDRGRETQYF
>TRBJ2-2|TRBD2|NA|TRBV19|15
TGTGCCAGTAGTTTACTAGCGGGAGCCGCCGGGGAGCTGTTTTTT
CASSLLAGAAGELFF
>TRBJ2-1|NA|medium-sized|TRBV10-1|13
TGCGCCAGCAGTGACAGGGCATATAATGAGCAGTTCTTC
CASSDRAYNEQFF
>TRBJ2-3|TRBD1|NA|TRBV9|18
TGTGCCAGCAGCCCACGGACAGGGGGCAGAGGGGGCACAGATACGCAGTATTTT
CASSPRTGGRGGTDTQYF
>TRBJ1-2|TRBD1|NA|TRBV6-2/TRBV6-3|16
TGTGCCAGCAGCTCTCATCGAAGGACAGGGGGCTATGGCTACACCTTC
CASSSHRRTGGYGYTF
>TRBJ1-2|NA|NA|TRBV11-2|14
TGTGCCAGCACCTCTTTCACGGGAGCCTATGGCTACACCTTC
CASTSFTGAYGYTF
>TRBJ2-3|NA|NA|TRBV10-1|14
TGCGCCAGCAGTGCTTCCCACAGGGCGGATACGCAGTATTTT
CASSASHRADTQYF
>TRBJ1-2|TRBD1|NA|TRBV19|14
TGTGCCAGTAGTTCAAGACAGGGGGTAATTGGCTACACCTTC
CASSSRQGVIGYTF
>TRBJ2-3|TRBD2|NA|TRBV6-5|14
TGTGCCAGTCGGACTAGCGAGGGTGGAGATACGCAGTATTTT
CASRTSEGGDTQYF
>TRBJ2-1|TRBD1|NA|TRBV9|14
TGTGCCAGCAGGACAGGGGACAATAACAATGAGCAGTTCTTC
CASRTGDNNNEQFF
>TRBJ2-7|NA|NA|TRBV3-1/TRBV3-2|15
TGTGCCAGCAGCCAAGAACGTCAGGGCTGGGGCGAGCAGTACTTC
CASSQERQGWGEQYF
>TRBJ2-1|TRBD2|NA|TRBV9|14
TGTGCCAGCAGCGTAGAGCCGGGAGGGGTTGAGCAGTTCTTC
CASSVEPGGVEQFF
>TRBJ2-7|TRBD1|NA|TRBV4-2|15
TGTGCCAGCAGCCAAGGGGCCGGGACAGGTTACGAGCAGTACTTC
CASSQGAGTGYEQYF
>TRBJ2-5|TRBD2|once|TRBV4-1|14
TGCGCCAGCAGCGAACCGGGACTAAGAGAGACCCAGTACTTC
CASSEPGLRETQYF
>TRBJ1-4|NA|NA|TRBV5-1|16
TGCGCCAGCAGCCCCACGAACGACAGTCCTAATGAAAAACTGTTTTTT
CASSPTNDSPNEKLFF
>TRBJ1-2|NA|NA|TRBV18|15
TGTGCCAGCTCACCACTGCCGGGTTTAAACTATGGCTACACCTTC
CASSPLPGLNYGYTF
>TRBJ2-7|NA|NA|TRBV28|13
TGTGCCAGCAGTTTAAGATCCCCGGGGGACCGGATCTTC
CASSLRSPGDRIF
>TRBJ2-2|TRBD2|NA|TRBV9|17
TGTGCCAGCAGCGTAGGAGGACTAGCAAGGGGTACCGGGGAGCTGTTTTTT
CASSVGGLARGTGELFF
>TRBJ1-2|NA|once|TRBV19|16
TGTGCCAGTACTCAATTTGCAGGGCCCACTAACTATGGCTACACCTTC
CASTQFAGPTNYGYTF
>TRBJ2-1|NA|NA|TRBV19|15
TGTGCCAGTAGTATAGCAGGGGCCTCCTACAATGAGCAGTTCTTC
CASSIAGASYNEQFF
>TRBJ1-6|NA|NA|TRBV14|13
TGTGCCAGCAGCCCAACGAGGGCGGGACCCCTCCACTTT
CASSPTRAGPLHF
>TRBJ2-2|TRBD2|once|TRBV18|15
TGTGCCAGCTCGAAGCGGGAGGGAGACACCGGGGAGCTGTTTTTT
CASSKREGDTGELFF
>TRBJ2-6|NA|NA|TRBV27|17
TGTGCCACCCGGGGGGCGGGCCGCCTCCTCGGGGCCAACGTCCTGACTTTC
CATRGAGRLLGANVLTF
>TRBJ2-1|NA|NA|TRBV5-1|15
TGCGCCAGCAGCTTGTCTACAGGTCGTCAAGGGGAGCAGTTCTTC
CASSLSTGRQGEQFF
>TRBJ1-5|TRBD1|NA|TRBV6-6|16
TGTGCCAGCAGTTACGGGACAGGGGGCCGGGATCAGCCCCAGCATTTT
CASSYGTGGRDQPQHF
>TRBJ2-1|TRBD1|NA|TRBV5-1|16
TGCGCCAGCAGCTTGGCCGGGACAGGCGAAATGAATGAGCAGTTCTTC
CASSLAGTGEMNEQFF
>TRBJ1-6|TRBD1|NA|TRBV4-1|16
TGCGCCAGCAGCCCAACGACAGGGAACTATAATTCACCCCTCCACTTT
CASSPTTGNYNSPLHF
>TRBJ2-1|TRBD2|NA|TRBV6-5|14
TGTGCCAGTCGTAGCGGGCGAACCTACAATGAGCAGTTCTTC
CASRSGRTYNEQFF
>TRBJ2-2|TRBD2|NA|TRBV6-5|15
TGTGCCAGCAGTAGGGGGACTAGGGCCACCGGGGAGCTGTTTTTT
CASSRGTRATGELFF
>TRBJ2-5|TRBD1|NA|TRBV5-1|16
TGCGCCAGCAGCTTGGGGACAGGGATCGTCCAAGAGACCCAGTACTTC
CASSLGTGIVQETQYF
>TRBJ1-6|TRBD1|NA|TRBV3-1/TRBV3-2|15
TGTGCCAGCAGCCAAACGGGACAGGGTGATTCACCCCTCCACTTT
CASSQTGQGDSPLHF
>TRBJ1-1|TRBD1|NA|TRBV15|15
TGTGCCACCAGCAGTTTCGACAGGGCCCGCACTGAAGCTTTCTTT
CATSSFDRARTEAFF
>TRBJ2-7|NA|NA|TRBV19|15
TGTGCCAGTAGTATTTCTGGGGGGGCCTCCTACGAGCAGTACTTC
CASSISGGASYEQYF
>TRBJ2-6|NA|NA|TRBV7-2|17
TGTGCCAGCAGACCTCAAGGGGGGGGCGCCGGGGCCAACGTCCTGACTTTC
CASRPQGGGAGANVLTF